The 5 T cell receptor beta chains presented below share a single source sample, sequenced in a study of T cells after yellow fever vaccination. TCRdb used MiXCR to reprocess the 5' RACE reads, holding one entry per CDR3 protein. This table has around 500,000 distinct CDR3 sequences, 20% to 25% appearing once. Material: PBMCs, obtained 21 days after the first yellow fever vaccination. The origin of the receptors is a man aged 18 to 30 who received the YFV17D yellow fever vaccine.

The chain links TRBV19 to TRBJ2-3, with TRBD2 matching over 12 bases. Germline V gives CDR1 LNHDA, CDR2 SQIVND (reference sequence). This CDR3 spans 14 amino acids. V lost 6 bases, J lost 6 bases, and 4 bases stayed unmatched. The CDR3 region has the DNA TGTGCCAGTAGGGGGACTAGCGGGCCGGATACGCAGTATTTT. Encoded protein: CASRGTSGPDTQYF.

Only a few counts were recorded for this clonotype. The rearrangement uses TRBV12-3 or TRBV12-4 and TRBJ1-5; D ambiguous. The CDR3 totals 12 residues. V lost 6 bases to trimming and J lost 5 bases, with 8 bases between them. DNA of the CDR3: TGTGCCAGCAGCCCCTCGTATCAGCCCCAGCATTTT. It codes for CASSPSYQPQHF.

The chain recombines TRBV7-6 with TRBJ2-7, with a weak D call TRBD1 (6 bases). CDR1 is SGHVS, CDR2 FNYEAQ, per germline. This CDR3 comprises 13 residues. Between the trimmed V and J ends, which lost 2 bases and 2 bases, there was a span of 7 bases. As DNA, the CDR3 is TGTGCCAGCAGCTTACACAGGGCCTACGAGCAGTACTTC. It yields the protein CASSLHRAYEQYF.

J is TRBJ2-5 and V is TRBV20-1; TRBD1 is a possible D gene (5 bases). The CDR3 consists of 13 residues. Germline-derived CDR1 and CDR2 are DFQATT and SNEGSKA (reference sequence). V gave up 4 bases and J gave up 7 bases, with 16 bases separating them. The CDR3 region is CSAKGHAEGTQYF. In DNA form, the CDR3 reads TGCAGTGCTAAGGGGCACGCAGAAGGGACCCAGTACTTC.

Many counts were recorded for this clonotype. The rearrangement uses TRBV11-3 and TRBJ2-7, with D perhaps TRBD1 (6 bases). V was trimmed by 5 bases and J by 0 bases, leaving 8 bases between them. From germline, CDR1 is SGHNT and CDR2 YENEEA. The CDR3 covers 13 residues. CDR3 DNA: TGTGCCAGCAGCCCGGGACACTCCTACGAGCAGTACTTC. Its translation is CASSPGHSYEQYF. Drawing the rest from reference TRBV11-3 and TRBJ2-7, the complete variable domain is EAGVVQSPRYKIIEKKQPVAFWCNPISGHNTLYWYLQNLGQGPELLIRYENEEAVDDSQLPKDRFSAERLKGVDSTLKIQPAELGDSAVYLCASSPGHSYEQYFGPGTRLTVT.